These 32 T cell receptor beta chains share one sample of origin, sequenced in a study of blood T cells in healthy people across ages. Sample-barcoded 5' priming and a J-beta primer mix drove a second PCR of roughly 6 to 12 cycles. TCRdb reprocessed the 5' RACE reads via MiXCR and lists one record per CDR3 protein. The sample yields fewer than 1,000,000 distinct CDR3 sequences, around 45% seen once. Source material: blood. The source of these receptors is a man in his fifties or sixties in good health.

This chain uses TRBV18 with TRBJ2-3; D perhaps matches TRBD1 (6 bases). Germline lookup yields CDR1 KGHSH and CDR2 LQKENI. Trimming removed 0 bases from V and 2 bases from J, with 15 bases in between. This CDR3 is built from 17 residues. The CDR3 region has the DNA TGTGCCAGCTCACCACCTCCAGGGGCCCAGTACACAGATACGCAGTATTTT. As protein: CASSPPPGAQYTDTQYF.

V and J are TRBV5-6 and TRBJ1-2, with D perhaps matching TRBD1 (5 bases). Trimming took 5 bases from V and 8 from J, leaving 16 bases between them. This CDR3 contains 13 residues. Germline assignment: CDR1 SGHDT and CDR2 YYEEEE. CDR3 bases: TGTGCCAGCAGAGATACAGGATCAAGGGGCTACACCTTC. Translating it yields CASRDTGSRGYTF.

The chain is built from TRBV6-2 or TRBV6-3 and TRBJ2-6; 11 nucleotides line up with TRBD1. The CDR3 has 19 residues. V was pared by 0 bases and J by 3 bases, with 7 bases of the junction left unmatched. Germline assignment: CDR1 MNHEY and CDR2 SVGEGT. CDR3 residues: CASSYSQDRGHVGANVLTF. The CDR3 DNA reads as TGTGCCAGCAGTTACTCGCAGGACAGGGGGCACGTTGGGGCCAACGTCCTGACTTTC.

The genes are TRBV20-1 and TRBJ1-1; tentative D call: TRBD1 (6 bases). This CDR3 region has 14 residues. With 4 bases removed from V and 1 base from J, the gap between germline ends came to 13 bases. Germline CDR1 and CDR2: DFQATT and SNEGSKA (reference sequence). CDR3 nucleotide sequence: TGCAGTGCTAAATTAGGGGGTCCGAACACTGAAGCTTTCTTT. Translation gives CSAKLGGPNTEAFF.

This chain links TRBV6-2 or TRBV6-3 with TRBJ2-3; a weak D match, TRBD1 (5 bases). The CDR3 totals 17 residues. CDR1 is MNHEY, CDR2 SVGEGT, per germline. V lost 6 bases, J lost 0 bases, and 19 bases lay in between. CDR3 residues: CASSPQGRAVSTDTQYF. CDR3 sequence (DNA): TGTGCCAGCAGCCCCCAGGGCAGGGCAGTCAGCACAGATACGCAGTATTTT.

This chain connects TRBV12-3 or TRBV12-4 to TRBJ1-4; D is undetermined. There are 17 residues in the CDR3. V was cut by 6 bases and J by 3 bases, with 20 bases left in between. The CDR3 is CASSPLAKTLANEKLFF. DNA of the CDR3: TGTGCCAGCAGCCCATTGGCTAAGACACTAGCTAATGAAAAACTGTTTTTT.

This CDR3 reads CSARDPASGRSDTQYF. The CDR3 DNA sequence: TGCAGTGCTAGAGATCCGGCTAGCGGGAGATCAGATACGCAGTATTTT. V is TRBV20-1 and J is TRBJ2-3; 10 bases agree with TRBD2. The CDR3 is 16 residues long. V was clipped by 0 bases and J by 4 bases; unmatched bases: 7. Per the germline V gene, CDR1 is DFQATT and CDR2 is SNEGSKA (reference sequence).

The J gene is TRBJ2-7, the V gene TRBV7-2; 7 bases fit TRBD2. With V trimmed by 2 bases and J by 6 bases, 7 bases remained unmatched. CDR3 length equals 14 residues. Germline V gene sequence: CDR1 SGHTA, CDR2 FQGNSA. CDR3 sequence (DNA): TGTGCCAGCAGCTTACGGCGGGAGCCGGTCGAGCAGTACTTC. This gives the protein CASSLRREPVEQYF.

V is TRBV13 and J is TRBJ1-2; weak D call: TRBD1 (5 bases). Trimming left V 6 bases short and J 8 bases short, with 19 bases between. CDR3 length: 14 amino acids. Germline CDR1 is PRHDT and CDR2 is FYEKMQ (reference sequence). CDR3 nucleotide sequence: TGTGCCAGCAGTTCCGGGGCAGGGAGTCGGGGCTACACCTTC. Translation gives CASSSGAGSRGYTF.

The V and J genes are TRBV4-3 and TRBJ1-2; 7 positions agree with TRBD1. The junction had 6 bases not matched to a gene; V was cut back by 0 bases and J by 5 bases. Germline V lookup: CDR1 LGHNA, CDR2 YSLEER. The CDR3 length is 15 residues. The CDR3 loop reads CASSQDRVQGYGYTF. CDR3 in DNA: TGCGCCAGCAGCCAAGATCGGGTACAGGGGTATGGCTACACCTTC.

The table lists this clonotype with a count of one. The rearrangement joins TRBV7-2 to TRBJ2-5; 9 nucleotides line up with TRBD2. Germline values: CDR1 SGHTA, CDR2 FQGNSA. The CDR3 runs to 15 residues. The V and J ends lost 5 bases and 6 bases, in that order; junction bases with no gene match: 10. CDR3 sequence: CASSPSAGGPKTQYF. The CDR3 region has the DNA TGTGCCAGCAGCCCCAGCGCGGGGGGGCCGAAGACCCAGTACTTC.

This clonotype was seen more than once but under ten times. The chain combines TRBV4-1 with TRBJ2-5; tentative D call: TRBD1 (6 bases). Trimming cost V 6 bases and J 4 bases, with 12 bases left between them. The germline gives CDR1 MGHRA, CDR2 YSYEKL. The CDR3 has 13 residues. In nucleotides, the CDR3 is TGCGCCAGCAGTTGGGGGCCGGGAGAGACCCAGTACTTC. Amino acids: CASSWGPGETQYF.

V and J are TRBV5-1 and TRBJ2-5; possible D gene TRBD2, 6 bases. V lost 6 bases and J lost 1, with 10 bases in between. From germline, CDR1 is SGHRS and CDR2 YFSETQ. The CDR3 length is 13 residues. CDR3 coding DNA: TGCGCCAGCACGCGGGGACCCCAAGAGACCCAGTACTTC. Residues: CASTRGPQETQYF.

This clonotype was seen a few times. In DNA, the CDR3 is TGCAGTGCTAGAGGGGGGGGACAGGGTATGAATGAGCAGTTCTTC. Translated: CSARGGGQGMNEQFF. The V gene is TRBV20-1, the J gene TRBJ2-1; 9 positions agree with TRBD1. The germline gives CDR1 DFQATT, CDR2 SNEGSKA (reference sequence). This CDR3 comprises 15 residues. With V trimmed by 1 base and J by 7 bases, 8 bases remained unmatched.

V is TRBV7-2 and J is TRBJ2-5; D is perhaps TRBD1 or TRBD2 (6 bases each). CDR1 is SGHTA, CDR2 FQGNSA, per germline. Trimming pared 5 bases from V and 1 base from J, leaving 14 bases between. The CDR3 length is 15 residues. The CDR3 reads CASSPPGATQETQYF. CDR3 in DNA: TGTGCCAGCAGCCCACCGGGGGCTACCCAAGAGACCCAGTACTTC. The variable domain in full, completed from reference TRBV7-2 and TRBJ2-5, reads GAGVSQSPSNKVTEKGKDVELRCDPISGHTALYWYRQSLGQGLEFLIYFQGNSAPDKSGLPSDRFSAERTGGSVSTLTIQRTQQEDSAVYLCASSPPGATQETQYFGPGTRLLVL.

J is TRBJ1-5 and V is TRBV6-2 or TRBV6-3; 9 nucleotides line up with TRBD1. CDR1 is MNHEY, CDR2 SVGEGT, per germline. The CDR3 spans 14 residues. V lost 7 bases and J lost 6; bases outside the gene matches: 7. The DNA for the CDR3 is TGTGCCAGCACTTCCGGGACAGGGCTTCAGCCCCAGCATTTT. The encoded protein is CASTSGTGLQPQHF.

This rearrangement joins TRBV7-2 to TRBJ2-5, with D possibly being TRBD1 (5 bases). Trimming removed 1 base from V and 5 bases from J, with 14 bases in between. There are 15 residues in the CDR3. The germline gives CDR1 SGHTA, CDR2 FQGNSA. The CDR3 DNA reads TGTGCCAGCAGCTTAGGGGGCCCCCTTAGGGAGACCCAGTACTTC. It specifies CASSLGGPLRETQYF.

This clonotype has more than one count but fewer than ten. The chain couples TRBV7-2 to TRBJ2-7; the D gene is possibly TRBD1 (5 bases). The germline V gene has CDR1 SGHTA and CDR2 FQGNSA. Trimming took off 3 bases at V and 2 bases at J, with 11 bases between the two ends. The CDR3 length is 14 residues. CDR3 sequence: CASSFRQGAYEQYF. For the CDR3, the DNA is TGTGCCAGCAGCTTTCGGCAGGGCGCCTACGAGCAGTACTTC.

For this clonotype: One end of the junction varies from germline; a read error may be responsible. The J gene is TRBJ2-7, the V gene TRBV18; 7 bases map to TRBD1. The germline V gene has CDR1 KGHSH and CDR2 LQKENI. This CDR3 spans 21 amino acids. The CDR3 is CATSPPVGQIKYRTGGGEQYF. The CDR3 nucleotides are TGTGCCACCTCACCACCTGTGGGACAGATCAAGTATAGGACCGGTGGTGGCGAGCAGTACTTC.

In DNA, the CDR3 is TGTGCCAGCAGAACGGACAAGTCCCACAATGAGCAGTTCTTC. This gives the protein CASRTDKSHNEQFF. The J gene is TRBJ2-1, the V gene TRBV7-9; perhaps TRBD1 as D (5 bases). Trimming pared 6 bases from V and 5 bases from J, leaving 14 bases between. CDR3 size: 14 residues. In germline, CDR1 is SEHNR, CDR2 FQNEAQ (reference sequence).

The CDR3 sequence: CASSLIGTESSSTDTQYF. CDR3 DNA sequence: TGTGCCAGCTCACTGATCGGGACAGAAAGCTCTAGCACAGATACGCAGTATTTT. J is TRBJ2-3 and V is TRBV18; 7 nucleotides agree with TRBD1. Germline V gives CDR1 KGHSH, CDR2 LQKENI. The trim removed 4 bases at V and 0 bases at J, leaving 13 bases unmatched. The CDR3 length is 18 residues.

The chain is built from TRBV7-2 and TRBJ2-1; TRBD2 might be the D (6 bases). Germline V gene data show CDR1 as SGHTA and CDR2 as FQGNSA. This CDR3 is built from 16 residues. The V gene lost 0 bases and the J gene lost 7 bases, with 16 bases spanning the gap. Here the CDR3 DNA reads TGTGCCAGCAGCTTAGCGGGTAGCGGCTCGCGAAATGAGCAGTTCTTC. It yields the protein CASSLAGSGSRNEQFF. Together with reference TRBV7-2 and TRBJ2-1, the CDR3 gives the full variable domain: GAGVSQSPSNKVTEKGKDVELRCDPISGHTALYWYRQSLGQGLEFLIYFQGNSAPDKSGLPSDRFSAERTGGSVSTLTIQRTQQEDSAVYLCASSLAGSGSRNEQFFGPGTRLTVL.

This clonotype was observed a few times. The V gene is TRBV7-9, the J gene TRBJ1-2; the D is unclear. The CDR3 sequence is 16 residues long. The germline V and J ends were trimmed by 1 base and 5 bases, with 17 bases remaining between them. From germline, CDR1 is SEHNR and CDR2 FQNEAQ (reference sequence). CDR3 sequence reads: CASSLGAPSISYGYTF. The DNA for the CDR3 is TGTGCCAGCAGCTTAGGGGCCCCTTCCATTTCGTATGGCTACACCTTC.

The CDR3 nucleotides are TGTGCCAGCAGCCACCGGGACAGGGGAAGGAGCAATCAGCCCCAGCATTTT. This gives the protein CASSHRDRGRSNQPQHF. The chain uses TRBV11-2 and TRBJ1-5, with 10 bases that match TRBD1. V dropped 5 bases and J dropped 1; count of bases not matched to a gene: 8. CDR1 is SGHAT, CDR2 FQNNGV, per germline. This CDR3 is built from 17 residues.

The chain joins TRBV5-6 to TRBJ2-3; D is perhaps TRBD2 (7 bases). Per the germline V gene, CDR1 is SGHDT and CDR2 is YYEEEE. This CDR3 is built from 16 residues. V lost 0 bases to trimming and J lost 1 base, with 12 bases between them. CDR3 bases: TGTGCCAGCAGCTTGGACCCGGGGGGCGGCACAGATACGCAGTATTTT. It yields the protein CASSLDPGGGTDTQYF.

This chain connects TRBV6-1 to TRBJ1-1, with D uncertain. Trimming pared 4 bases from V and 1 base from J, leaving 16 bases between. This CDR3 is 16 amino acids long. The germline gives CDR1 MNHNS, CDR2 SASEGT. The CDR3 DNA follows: TGTGCCAGCAGTGGAGGACTGGGAGGTGGGAACACTGAAGCTTTCTTT. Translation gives CASSGGLGGGNTEAFF.

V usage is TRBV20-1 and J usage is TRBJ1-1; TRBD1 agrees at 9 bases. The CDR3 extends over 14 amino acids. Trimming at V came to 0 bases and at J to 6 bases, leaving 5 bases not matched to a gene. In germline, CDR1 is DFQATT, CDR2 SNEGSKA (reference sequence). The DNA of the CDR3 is TGCAGTGCTAGAGATGTGGGGACAGGGCCTGAAGCTTTCTTT. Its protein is CSARDVGTGPEAFF.

CDR3 DNA sequence: TGTGCCAGCAGCTCCCGACTAGCGGGGGACCAAGAGACCCAGTACTTC. Amino acid sequence: CASSSRLAGDQETQYF. The chain is built from TRBV7-6 and TRBJ2-5; 12 positions agree with TRBD2. There are 16 residues in the CDR3. CDR1 is SGHVS, CDR2 FNYEAQ, per germline. V lost 4 bases and J lost 0; bases outside the gene matches: 3.

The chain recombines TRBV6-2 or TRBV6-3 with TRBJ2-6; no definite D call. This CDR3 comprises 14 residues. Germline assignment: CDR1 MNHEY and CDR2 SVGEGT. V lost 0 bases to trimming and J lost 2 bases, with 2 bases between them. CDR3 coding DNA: TGTGCCAGCAGTTACTCCCCTGGGGCCAACGTCCTGACTTTC. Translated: CASSYSPGANVLTF.

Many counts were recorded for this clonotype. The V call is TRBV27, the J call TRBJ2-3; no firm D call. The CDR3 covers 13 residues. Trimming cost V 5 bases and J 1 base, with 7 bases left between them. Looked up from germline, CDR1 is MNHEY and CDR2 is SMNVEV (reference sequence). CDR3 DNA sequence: TGTGCCAGCAGTGACCGGGGCACAGATACGCAGTATTTT. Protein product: CASSDRGTDTQYF.

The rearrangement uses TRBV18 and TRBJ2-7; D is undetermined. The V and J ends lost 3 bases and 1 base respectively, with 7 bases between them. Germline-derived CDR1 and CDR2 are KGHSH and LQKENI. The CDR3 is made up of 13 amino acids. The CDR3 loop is CASSPENSYEQYF. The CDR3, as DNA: TGTGCCAGCTCACCCGAAAATTCCTACGAGCAGTACTTC.

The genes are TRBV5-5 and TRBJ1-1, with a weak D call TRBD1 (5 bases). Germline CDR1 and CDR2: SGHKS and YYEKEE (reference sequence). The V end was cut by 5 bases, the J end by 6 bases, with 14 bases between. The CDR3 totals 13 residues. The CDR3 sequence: CASRAEGLSEAFF. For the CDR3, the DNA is TGTGCCAGCAGAGCTGAGGGGCTCTCTGAAGCTTTCTTT.